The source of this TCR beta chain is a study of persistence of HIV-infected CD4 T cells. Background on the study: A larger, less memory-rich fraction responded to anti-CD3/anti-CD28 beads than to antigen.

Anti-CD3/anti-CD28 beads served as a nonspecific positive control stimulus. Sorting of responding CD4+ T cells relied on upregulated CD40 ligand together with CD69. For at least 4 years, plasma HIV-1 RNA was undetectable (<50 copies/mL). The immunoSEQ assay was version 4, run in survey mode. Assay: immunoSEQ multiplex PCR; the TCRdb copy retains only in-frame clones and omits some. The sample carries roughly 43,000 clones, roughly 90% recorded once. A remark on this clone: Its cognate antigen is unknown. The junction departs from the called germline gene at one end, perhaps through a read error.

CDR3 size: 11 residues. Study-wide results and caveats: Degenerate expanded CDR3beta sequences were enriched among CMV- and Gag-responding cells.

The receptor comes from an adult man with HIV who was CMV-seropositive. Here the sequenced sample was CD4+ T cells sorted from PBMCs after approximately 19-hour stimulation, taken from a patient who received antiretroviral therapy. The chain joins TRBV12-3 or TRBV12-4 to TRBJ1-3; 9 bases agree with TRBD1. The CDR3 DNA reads TGTGCCAGCAGGGCCAGGACAGGGGCCCTTTTT. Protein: CASRARTGALF.